The T cell receptor beta chain described here comes from a study of identical twins. Whole-study results and caveats: Conclusions relied on cross-sectional statistical analysis, not following the same donors.

A single record per CDR3 protein comes from TCRdb applying MiXCR to the 5' RACE reads. In the table there are about 790,000 distinct CDR3 sequences, 15% to 20% of which are singletons. Germline V gene sequence: CDR1 SGHRS, CDR2 YFSETQ. The CDR3 loop spans 13 amino acids. V dropped 6 bases and J dropped 2 bases, with 10 bases sitting between them. This clonotype was seen ten or more times. The target antigen is unknown. This sample also appeared in a second study, on T cells expressing NK-cell markers. This second study says: The sequencing cohort of eight donors included seven HCMV-seropositive individuals and one seronegative individual.

Sequenced sample: PBMCs. This chain uses TRBV5-1 with TRBJ2-3, with a tentative D call TRBD1 (6 bases). The TCR originated in a woman between 18 and 29 years old in good health. Here the CDR3 reads CASKTGTTDTQYF. The CDR3 DNA reads TGCGCCAGCAAGACAGGCACCACAGATACGCAGTATTTT.